The entry below describes one TCR beta chain. Its matching antigen is unknown. The data were obtained in a study of CXCR3-negative and CXCR3-positive naive CD8 T cells. Overall study: Per library, roughly 1.5 +/- 0.3 million reads; 140 million or so TRB reads overall. Whole-study findings and limits: For CXCR3-positive naive cells, TRB CDR3s were more hydrophobic than those of CXCR3-negative naive cells. Sequencing showed both naive subsets with comparably high diversity, and memory CD8+ cells much lower. Cryopreserved cells showed partially decreased CXCR3 expression, and most assays used fresh PBMCs.

Those CD8+ T cells considered naive were CD45RO-CCR7+CD27+CD95-. TRB cDNA libraries were made by UMI-labeled 5' RACE. TCRdb re-called the 5' RACE reads; one entry per CDR3 protein, DNA not given. This repertoire includes about 120,000 distinct CDR3 sequences. The sample comprised naive CXCR3+ CD8+ T cells from blood. As for subset: CD45RO-CCR7+CD27+CD95- naive CD8+ T cells expressing CXCR3 (TNR3+). This TCR came from a human donor in good health. Some clones in this sample may be carry-over from other donors' samples.

The CDR3 sequence is CASSTHLSSYEQYF. The chain has TRBV6-1 and TRBJ2-7. Germline CDR1 and CDR2: MNHNS and SASEGT. The CDR3 length is 14 residues.